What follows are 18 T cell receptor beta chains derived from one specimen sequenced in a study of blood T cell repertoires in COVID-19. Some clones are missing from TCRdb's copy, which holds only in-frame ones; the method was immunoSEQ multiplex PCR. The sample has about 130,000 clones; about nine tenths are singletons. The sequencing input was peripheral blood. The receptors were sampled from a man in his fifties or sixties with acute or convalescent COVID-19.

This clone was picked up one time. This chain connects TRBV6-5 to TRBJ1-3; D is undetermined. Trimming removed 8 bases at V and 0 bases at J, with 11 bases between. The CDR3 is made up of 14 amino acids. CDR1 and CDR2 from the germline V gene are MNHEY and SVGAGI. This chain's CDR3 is CASSGQVSGNTIYF. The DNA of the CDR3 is TGTGCCAGCTCTGGGCAGGTCTCTGGAAACACCATATATTTT.

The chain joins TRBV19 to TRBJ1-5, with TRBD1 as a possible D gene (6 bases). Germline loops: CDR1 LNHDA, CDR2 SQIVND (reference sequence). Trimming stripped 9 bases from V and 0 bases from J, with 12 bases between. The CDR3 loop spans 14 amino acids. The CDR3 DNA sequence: TGTGCCAGCAACAGGGCTTATAGCAATCAGCCCCAGCATTTT. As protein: CASNRAYSNQPQHF. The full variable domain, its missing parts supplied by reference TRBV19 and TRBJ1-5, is DGGITQSPKYLFRKEGQNVTLSCEQNLNHDAMYWYRQDPGQGLRLIYYSQIVNDFQKGDIAEGYSVSREKKESFPLTVTSAQKNPTAFYLCASNRAYSNQPQHFGDGTRLSIL.

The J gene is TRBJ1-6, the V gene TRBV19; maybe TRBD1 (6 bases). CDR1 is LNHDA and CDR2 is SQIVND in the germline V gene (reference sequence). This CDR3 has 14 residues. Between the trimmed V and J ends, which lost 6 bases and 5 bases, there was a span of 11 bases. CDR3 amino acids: CASSLDSHNSPLHF. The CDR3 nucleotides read TGTGCCAGTAGCCTGGACAGTCATAATTCACCCCTCCACTTT.

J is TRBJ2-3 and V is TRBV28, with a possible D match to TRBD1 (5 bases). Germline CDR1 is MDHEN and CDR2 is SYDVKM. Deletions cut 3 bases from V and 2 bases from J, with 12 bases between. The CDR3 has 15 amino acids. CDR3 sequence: CASSFQGLFTDTQYF. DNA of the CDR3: TGTGCCAGCAGTTTTCAGGGTCTTTTCACAGATACGCAGTATTTT.

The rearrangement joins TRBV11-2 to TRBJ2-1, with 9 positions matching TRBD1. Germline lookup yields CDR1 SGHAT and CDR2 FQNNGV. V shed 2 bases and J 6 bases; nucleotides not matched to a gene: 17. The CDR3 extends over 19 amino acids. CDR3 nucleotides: TGTGCCAGCAGCTTATACGGGACAGGGTTACAAATAAGACTCAATGAGCAGTTCTTC. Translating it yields CASSLYGTGLQIRLNEQFF.

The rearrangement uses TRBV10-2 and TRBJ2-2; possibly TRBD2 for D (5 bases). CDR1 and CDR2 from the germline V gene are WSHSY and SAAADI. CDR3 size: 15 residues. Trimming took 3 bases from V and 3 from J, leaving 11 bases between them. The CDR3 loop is CASSDTVRDTGELFF. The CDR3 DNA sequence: TGCGCCAGCAGTGATACCGTGAGGGACACCGGGGAGCTGTTTTTT.

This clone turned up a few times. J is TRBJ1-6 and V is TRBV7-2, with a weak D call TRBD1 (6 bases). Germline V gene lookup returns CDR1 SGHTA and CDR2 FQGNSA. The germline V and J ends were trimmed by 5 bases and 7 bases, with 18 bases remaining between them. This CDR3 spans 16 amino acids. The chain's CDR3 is CASSQNNGQLNSPLHF. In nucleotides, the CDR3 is TGTGCCAGCAGCCAAAATAACGGACAGTTAAATTCACCCCTCCACTTT.

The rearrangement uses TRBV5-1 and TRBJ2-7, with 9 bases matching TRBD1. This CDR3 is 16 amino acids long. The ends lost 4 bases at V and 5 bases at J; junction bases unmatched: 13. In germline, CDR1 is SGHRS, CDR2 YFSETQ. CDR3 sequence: CASSLFPGQGKDEQYF. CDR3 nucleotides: TGCGCCAGCAGCCTTTTTCCGGGACAGGGAAAAGACGAGCAGTACTTC.

DNA of the CDR3: TGTGCCAGCAGCCAAGAAGGGGTGCAAGCTAACTATGGCTACACCTTC. It translates to CASSQEGVQANYGYTF. This chain joins TRBV3-1 (or the pseudogene TRBV3-2) and TRBJ1-2, with a tentative D call TRBD1 (5 bases). Germline V gives CDR1 LGHDT, CDR2 YNNKEL (reference sequence). V was pared by 0 bases and J by 0 bases, with 11 bases between. The CDR3 is made up of 16 amino acids.

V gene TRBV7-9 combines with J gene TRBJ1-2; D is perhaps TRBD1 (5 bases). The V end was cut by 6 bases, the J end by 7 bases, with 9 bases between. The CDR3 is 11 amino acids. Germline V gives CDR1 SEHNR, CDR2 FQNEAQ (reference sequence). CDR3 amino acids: CASRAGFGYTF. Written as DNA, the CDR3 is TGTGCCAGCAGGGCAGGGTTTGGCTACACCTTC.

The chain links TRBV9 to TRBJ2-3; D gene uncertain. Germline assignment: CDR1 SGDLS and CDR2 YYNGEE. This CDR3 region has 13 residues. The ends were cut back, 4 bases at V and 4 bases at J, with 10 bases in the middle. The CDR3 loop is CASSSLRSDTQYF. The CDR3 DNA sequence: TGTGCCAGCAGCTCCCTCAGGTCAGATACGCAGTATTTT.

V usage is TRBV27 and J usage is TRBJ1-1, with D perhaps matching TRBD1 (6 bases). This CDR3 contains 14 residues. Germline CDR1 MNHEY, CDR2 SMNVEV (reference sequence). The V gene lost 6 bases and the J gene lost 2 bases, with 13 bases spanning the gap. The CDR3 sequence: CASSTNRVNTEAFF. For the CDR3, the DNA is TGTGCCAGCAGCACAAACAGGGTAAACACTGAAGCTTTCTTT.

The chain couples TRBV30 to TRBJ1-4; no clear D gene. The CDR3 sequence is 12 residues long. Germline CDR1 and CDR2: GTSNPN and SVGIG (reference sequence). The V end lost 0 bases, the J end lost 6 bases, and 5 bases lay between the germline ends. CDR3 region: CAWSVADEKLFF. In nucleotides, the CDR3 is TGTGCCTGGAGTGTTGCGGATGAAAAACTGTTTTTT.

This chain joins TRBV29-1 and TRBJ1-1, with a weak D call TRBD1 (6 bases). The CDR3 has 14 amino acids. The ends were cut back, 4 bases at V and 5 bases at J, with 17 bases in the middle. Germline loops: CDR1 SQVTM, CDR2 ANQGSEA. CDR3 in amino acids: CSVVGGASWTEAFF. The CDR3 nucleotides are TGCAGCGTTGTTGGGGGGGCTTCATGGACTGAAGCTTTCTTT.

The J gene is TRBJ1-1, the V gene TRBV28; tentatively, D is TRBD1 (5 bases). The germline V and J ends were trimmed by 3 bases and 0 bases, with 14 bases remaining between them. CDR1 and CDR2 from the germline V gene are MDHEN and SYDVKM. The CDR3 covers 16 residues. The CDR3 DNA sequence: TGTGCCAGCAGTTTTCGGGCAGGGCGTATGAACACTGAAGCTTTCTTT. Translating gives CASSFRAGRMNTEAFF.

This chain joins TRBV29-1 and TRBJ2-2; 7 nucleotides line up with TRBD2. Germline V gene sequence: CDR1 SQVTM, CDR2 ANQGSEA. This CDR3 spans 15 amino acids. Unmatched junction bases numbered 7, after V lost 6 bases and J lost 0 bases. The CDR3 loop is CSVKTSAANTGELFF. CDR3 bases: TGCAGCGTGAAAACTAGCGCCGCGAACACCGGGGAGCTGTTTTTT.

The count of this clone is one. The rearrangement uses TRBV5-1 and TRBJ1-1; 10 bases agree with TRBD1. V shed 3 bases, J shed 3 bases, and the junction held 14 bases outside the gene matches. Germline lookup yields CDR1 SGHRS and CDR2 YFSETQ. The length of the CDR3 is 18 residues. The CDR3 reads CASSYGTGVYFQDTEAFF. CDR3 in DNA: TGCGCCAGCAGCTACGGGACAGGGGTTTATTTCCAGGACACTGAAGCTTTCTTT.

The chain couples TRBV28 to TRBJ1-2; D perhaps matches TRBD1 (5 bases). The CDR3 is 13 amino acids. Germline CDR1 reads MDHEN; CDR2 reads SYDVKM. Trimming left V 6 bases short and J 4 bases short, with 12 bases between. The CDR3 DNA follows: TGTGCCAGCAGAAAACAGGTTTTCTATGGCTACACCTTC. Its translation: CASRKQVFYGYTF.